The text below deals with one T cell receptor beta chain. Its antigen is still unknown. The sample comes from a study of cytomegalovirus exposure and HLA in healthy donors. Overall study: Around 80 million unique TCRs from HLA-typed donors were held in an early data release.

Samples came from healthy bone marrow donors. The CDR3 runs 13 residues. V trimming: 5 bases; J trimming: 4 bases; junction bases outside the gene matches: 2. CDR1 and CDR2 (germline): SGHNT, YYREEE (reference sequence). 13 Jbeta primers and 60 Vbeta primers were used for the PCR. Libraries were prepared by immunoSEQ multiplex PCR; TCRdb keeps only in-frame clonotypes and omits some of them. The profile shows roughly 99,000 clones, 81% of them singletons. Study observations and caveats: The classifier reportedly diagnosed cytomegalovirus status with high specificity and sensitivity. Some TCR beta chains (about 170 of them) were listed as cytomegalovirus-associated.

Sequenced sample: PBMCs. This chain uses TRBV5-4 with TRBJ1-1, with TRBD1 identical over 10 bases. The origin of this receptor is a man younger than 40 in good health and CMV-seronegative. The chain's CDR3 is CASSRQGATEAFF. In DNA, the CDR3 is TGTGCCAGCAGTCGACAGGGGGCCACTGAAGCTTTCTTT.